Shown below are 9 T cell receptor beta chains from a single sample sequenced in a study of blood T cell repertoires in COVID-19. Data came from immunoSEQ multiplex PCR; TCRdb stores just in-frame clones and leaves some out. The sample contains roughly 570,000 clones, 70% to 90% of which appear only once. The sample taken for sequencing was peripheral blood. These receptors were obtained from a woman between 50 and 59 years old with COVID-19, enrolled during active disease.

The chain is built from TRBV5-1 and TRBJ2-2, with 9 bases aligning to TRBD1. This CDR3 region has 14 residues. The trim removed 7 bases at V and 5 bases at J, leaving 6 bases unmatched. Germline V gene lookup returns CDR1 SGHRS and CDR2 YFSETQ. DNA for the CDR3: TGCGCCAGCTCATTGACAGGGGGTACCGGGGAGCTGTTTTTT. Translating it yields CASSLTGGTGELFF.

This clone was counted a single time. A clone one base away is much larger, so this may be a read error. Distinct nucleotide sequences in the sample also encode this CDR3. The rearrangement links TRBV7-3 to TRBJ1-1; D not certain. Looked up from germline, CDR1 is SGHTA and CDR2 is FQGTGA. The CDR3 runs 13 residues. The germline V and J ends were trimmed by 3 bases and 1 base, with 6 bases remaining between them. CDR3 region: CASSFGGNTEAFF. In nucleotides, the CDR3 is TGTGCCAGCAGCTTCGGCGGGAACACTGAAGCTTTCTTT. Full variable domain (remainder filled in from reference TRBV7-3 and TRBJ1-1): GAGVSQTPSNKVTEKGKYVELRCDPISGHTALYWYRQSLGQGPEFLIYFQGTGAADDSGLPNDRFFAVRPEGSVSTLKIQRTERGDSAVYLCASSFGGNTEAFFGQGTRLTVV.

CDR3: CASSQDGQGAGTQYF. CDR3 DNA sequence: TGTGCCAGCAGCCAAGATGGACAGGGGGCAGGTACGCAGTATTTT. The chain has TRBV3-1 (or the pseudogene TRBV3-2) and TRBJ2-3; TRBD1 agrees at 11 bases. Unmatched junction bases numbered 4, after V lost 0 bases and J lost 8 bases. This CDR3 is built from 15 residues. Per the germline V gene, CDR1 is LGHDT and CDR2 is YNNKEL (reference sequence).

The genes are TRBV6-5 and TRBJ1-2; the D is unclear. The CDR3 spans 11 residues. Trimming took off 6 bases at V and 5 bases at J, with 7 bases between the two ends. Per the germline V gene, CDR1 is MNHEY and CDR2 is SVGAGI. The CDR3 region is CASSQLYGYTF. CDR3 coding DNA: TGTGCCAGCAGCCAGTTATATGGCTACACCTTC.

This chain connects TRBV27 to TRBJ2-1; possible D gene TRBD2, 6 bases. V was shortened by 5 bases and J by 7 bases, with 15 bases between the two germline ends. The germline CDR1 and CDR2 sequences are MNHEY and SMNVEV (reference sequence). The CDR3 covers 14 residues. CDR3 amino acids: CASSPPQTSNEQFF. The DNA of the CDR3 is TGTGCCAGCAGTCCGCCCCAGACTAGTAATGAGCAGTTCTTC.

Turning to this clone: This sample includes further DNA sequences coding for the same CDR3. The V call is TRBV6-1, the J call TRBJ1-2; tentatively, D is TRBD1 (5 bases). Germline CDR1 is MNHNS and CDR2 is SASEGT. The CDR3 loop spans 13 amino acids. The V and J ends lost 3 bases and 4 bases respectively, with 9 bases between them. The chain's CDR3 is CASSDRGTYGYTF. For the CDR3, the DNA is TGTGCCAGCAGTGATCGGGGGACCTATGGCTACACCTTC.

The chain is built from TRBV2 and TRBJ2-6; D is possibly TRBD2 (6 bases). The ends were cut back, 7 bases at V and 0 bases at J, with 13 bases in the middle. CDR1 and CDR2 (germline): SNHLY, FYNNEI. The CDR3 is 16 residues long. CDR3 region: CASNWDSYSGANVLTF. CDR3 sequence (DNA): TGTGCCAGCAATTGGGACTCCTACTCTGGGGCCAACGTCCTGACTTTC.

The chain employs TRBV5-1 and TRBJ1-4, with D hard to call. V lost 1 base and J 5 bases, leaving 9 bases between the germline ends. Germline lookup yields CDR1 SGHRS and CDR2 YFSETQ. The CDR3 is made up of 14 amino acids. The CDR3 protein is CASSLLYSNEKLFF. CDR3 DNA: TGCGCCAGCAGCTTGCTTTACAGCAATGAAAAACTGTTTTTT.

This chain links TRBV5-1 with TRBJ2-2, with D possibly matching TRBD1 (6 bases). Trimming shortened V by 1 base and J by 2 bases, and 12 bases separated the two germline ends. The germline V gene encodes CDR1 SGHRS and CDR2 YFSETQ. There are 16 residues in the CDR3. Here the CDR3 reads CASSLMRQDNTGELFF. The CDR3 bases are TGCGCCAGCAGCTTGATGCGACAGGACAACACCGGGGAGCTGTTTTTT.